This TCR beta chain appears in the sequencing data of a study of response to subunit inactivated influenza vaccine. Notes on the study in general: Authors suggested that a seasonal influenza vaccination recruits few new T cells each time.

This clonotype was seen a handful of times. Its antigen remains unknown. MiXCR, applied by TCRdb to the RT-PCR reads, yields one record per CDR3 protein. This sample has roughly 700,000 distinct CDR3 sequences, with approximately 15% found just once. This CDR3 is 18 amino acids long. Germline CDR1 SGHAT, CDR2 FQDESV (reference sequence). The V gene lost 0 bases and the J gene lost 0 bases, with 14 bases spanning the gap. This receptor was obtained from a man aged 45 to 65 who received an inactivated influenza vaccine. The V call is TRBV11-1, the J call TRBJ1-4; D not resolved. The source was PBMCs from blood, collected approximately 13 days after vaccination. The CDR3 region is CASSLAYRQEATNEKLFF. For the CDR3, the DNA is TGTGCCAGCAGCTTAGCCTACAGACAAGAGGCAACTAATGAAAAACTGTTTTTT. The full variable domain, with the rest looked up from reference TRBV11-1 and TRBJ1-4, is EAEVAQSPRYKITEKSQAVAFWCDPISGHATLYWYRQILGQGPELLVQFQDESVVDDSQLPKDRFSAERLKGVDSTLKIQPAELGDSAMYLCASSLAYRQEATNEKLFFGSGTQLSVL.